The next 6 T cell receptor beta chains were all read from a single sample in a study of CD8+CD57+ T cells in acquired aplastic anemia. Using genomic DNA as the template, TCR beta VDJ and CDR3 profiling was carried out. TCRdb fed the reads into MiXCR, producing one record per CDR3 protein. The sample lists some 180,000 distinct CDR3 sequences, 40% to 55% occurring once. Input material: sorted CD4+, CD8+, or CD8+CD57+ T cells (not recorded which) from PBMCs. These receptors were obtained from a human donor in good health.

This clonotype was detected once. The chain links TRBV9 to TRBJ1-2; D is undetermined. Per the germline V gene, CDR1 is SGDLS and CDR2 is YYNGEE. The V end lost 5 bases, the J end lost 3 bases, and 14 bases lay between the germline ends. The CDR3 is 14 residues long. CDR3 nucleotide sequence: TGTGCCAGCAGTCCAGACGGACCTCACTATGGCTACACCTTC. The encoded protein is CASSPDGPHYGYTF.

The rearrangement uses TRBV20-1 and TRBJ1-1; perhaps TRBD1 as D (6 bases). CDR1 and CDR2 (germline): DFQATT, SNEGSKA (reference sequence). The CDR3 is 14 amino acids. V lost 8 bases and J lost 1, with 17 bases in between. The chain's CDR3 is CSLSRGRANTEAFF. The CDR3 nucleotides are TGCAGTTTGTCCAGGGGACGGGCGAACACTGAAGCTTTCTTT.

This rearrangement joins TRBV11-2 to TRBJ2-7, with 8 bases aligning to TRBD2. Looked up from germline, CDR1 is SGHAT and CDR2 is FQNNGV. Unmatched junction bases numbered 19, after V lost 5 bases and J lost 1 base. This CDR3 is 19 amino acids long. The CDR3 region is CASSPPRDWREAVSYEQYF. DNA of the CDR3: TGTGCCAGCAGCCCTCCCCGGGACTGGCGGGAGGCTGTGTCCTACGAGCAGTACTTC.

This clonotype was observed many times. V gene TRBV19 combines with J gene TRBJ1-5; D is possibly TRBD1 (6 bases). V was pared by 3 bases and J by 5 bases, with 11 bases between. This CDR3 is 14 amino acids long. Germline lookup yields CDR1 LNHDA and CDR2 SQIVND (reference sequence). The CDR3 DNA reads TGTGCCAGTAGTATCAGGACAGAGGATCAGCCCCAGCATTTT. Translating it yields CASSIRTEDQPQHF.

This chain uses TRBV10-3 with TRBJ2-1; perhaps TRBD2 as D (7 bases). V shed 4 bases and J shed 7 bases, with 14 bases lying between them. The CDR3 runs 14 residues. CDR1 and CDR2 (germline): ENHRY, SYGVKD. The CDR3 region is CAISVGGGLNEQFF. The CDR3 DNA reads TGTGCCATCAGTGTGGGGGGGGGGCTTAATGAGCAGTTCTTC.

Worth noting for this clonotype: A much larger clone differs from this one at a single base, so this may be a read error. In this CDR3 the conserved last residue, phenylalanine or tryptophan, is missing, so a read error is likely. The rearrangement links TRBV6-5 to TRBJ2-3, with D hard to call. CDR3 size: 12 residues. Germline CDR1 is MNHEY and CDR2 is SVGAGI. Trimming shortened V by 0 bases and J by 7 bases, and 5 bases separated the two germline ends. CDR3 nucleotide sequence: TGTGCCAGCAGTTACTCTGGGAATACGCAGTATTCT. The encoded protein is CASSYSGNTQYS.